The 7 T cell receptor beta chains below all came from one sample that was sequenced in a study of T cell responses to AZD1222 COVID-19 vaccine. TCRdb keeps only in-frame clones here, not all; method: immunoSEQ multiplex PCR. The sample holds some 110,000 clones, 75% to 90% seen once. The sample in question was peripheral blood, obtained 28 days after the second AZD1222 dose. All receptors come from an adult who received the AZD1222 COVID-19 vaccine.

The chain couples TRBV6-5 to TRBJ2-7, with 7 bases fitting TRBD2. Unmatched junction bases numbered 8, after V lost 5 bases and J lost 4 bases. Germline V lookup: CDR1 MNHEY, CDR2 SVGAGI. This CDR3 has 14 amino acids. Written as DNA, the CDR3 is TGTGCCAGCAGTCGAGAGCGGGGACTATACGAGCAGTACTTC. Residues: CASSRERGLYEQYF.

V gene TRBV5-1 combines with J gene TRBJ1-2, with unresolved D. V gave up 0 bases and J gave up 4 bases, with 10 bases separating them. The CDR3 runs to 14 residues. The germline V gene encodes CDR1 SGHRS and CDR2 YFSETQ. CDR3: CASSLESVAYGYTF. CDR3 in DNA: TGCGCCAGCAGCTTGGAGTCAGTTGCCTATGGCTACACCTTC.

This clone has only one observation. The rearrangement joins TRBV5-4 to TRBJ2-2, with 13 bases identical to TRBD2. The CDR3 spans 16 residues. The germline V gene encodes CDR1 SGHNT and CDR2 YYREEE (reference sequence). J lost 6 bases, V lost 3 bases, and 5 bases had no gene match. CDR3 loop: CASSWIGTSGAGELFF. The CDR3 DNA sequence: TGTGCCAGCAGCTGGATAGGGACTAGCGGGGCCGGGGAGCTGTTTTTT.

This clone has a handful of counts. V usage is TRBV3-1 (or the pseudogene TRBV3-2) and J usage is TRBJ1-5; D ambiguous. The CDR3 totals 15 residues. Germline loops: CDR1 LGHDT, CDR2 YNNKEL (reference sequence). V was shortened by 2 bases and J by 1 base, with 9 bases between the two germline ends. Here the CDR3 DNA reads TGTGCCAGCAGCCAAAGCGCGGGCAGCAATCAGCCCCAGCATTTT. Its translation: CASSQSAGSNQPQHF.

The chain uses TRBV19 and TRBJ2-3; no firm D call. V dropped 3 bases and J dropped 5 bases, with 6 bases sitting between them. Germline V gene data show CDR1 as LNHDA and CDR2 as SQIVND (reference sequence). The CDR3 is 12 residues long. DNA of the CDR3: TGTGCCAGTAGTATTTCCGGAGATACGCAGTATTTT. It translates to CASSISGDTQYF.

The chain recombines TRBV5-8 with TRBJ1-1, with D unresolved. The germline V gene encodes CDR1 SGHTS and CDR2 YDEGEE. The V gene lost 2 bases and the J gene lost 3 bases, with 2 bases spanning the gap. The CDR3 has 11 residues. The CDR3: CASSFHTEAFF. CDR3 nucleotides: TGTGCCAGCAGCTTTCACACTGAAGCTTTCTTT.

This chain uses TRBV27 with TRBJ2-1; D unresolved. Between the trimmed V and J ends, which lost 4 bases and 5 bases, there was a span of 6 bases. Germline CDR1 reads MNHEY; CDR2 reads SMNVEV (reference sequence). The CDR3 has 12 residues. The CDR3 spells CASSSLNNEQFF. The CDR3 DNA follows: TGTGCCAGCAGTTCTCTGAACAATGAGCAGTTCTTC.